Presented here are 30 T cell receptor beta chains from one specimen sequenced in a study of T-cell memory formation after mild COVID-19 (dated by TCRdb to the early 2020s). Library construction relied on 5' RACE. The sample was run on an Illumina NovaSeq 6000. TCRdb ran its own pipeline on the public reads, namely fastp trimming at Q25 and MiXCR clone calling, and kept in-frame beta chains. Rows merge per CDR3 protein into single entries with the most common DNA and genes. This sample holds approximately 580,000 distinct CDR3 sequences; about a fifth were observed only once. Jointly, the top ten make up around 12% of the sample. Material: PBMCs or a T cell subset sorted from them (not recorded which). Every receptor here comes from an adult woman who had mild COVID-19 (a few samples of this study predate the infection). The sample titles of this study are shuffled in the database, so cell type and time point are left out; the donor was told from shared clones.

CDR3 nucleotide sequence: TGCGCCAGCAGCTTGGAAAACAGGGAAGGCTATGGCTACACCTTC. It translates to CASSLENREGYGYTF. The chain has TRBV5-1 and TRBJ1-2; D possibly corresponds to TRBD1 (6 bases). The CDR3 extends over 15 amino acids. From germline, CDR1 is SGHRS and CDR2 YFSETQ. V was cut by 0 bases and J by 4 bases, with 13 bases left in between.

The V gene is TRBV18, the J gene TRBJ2-1; D gene uncertain. The CDR3 has 15 residues. CDR1 and CDR2 from the germline V gene are KGHSH and LQKENI. The V end was cut by 3 bases, the J end by 6 bases, with 15 bases between. In DNA form, the CDR3 reads TGTGCCAGCTCACCCCTTAGGGCCTTCACCAATGAGCAGTTCTTC. Amino acid sequence: CASSPLRAFTNEQFF.

The chain combines TRBV15 with TRBJ1-3; 8 bases line up with TRBD1. This CDR3 spans 19 amino acids. The J segment lost 0 bases and the V segment lost 0 bases, leaving 10 bases of the junction unmatched. In germline, CDR1 is LNHNV, CDR2 YYDKDF (reference sequence). The CDR3 sequence: CATSRELRDRIRSGNTIYF. The CDR3, as DNA: TGTGCCACCAGCAGAGAACTCCGGGACAGGATACGCTCTGGAAACACCATATATTTT.

This clonotype appeared a few times. The gene calls are TRBV15 and TRBJ1-2, with D hard to call. Germline V gene data show CDR1 as LNHNV and CDR2 as YYDKDF (reference sequence). Between the trimmed V and J ends, which lost 4 bases and 1 base, there was a span of 10 bases. The CDR3 is made up of 14 amino acids. The chain's CDR3 is CATSIFRFNYGYTF. In nucleotides, the CDR3 is TGTGCCACCAGCATCTTTCGGTTTAACTATGGCTACACCTTC. Variable domain in full (rest from reference TRBV15 and TRBJ1-2): DAMVIQNPRYQVTQFGKPVTLSCSQTLNHNVMYWYQQKSSQAPKLLFHYYDKDFNNEADTPDNFQSRRPNTSFCFLDIRSPGLGDTAMYLCATSIFRFNYGYTFGSGTRLTVV.

This chain uses TRBV20-1 with TRBJ1-2, with D possibly being TRBD1 (5 bases). The ends were cut back, 5 bases at V and 5 bases at J, with 15 bases in the middle. The CDR3 totals 13 residues. Germline-derived CDR1 and CDR2 are DFQATT and SNEGSKA (reference sequence). Written as DNA, the CDR3 is TGCAGTGCTCCGGGACCCTTGAGATATGGCTACACCTTC. Translated, it gives CSAPGPLRYGYTF.

The V and J genes are TRBV14 and TRBJ2-2; TRBD2 matches 13 bases. Trimming took 4 bases from V and 7 from J; bases not matched to a gene: 6. Looked up from germline, CDR1 is SGHDN and CDR2 is FVKESK. The CDR3 runs to 16 residues. The CDR3 DNA sequence: TGTGCCAGCAGCCTCGGACTAGCGGGAGTGAACGGGGAGCTGTTTTTT. It encodes CASSLGLAGVNGELFF. The complete variable domain, with remaining parts taken from reference TRBV14 and TRBJ2-2, reads EAGVTQFPSHSVIEKGQTVTLRCDPISGHDNLYWYRRVMGKEIKFLLHFVKESKQDESGMPNNRFLAERTGGTYSTLKVQPAELEDSGVYFCASSLGLAGVNGELFFGEGSRLTVL.

Many counts were recorded for this clonotype. V and J are TRBV12-3 or TRBV12-4 and TRBJ2-7; D uncertain. The CDR3 extends over 12 amino acids. V was shortened by 0 bases and J by 7 bases, with 7 bases between the two germline ends. This CDR3 is CASSLALGEQYF. For the CDR3, the DNA is TGTGCCAGCAGTTTAGCGCTGGGGGAGCAGTACTTC.

J is TRBJ2-1 and V is TRBV10-3, with a weak D call TRBD2 (6 bases). V lost 3 bases and J 9 bases, leaving 9 bases between the germline ends. Germline V CDR1 and CDR2: ENHRY, SYGVKD. CDR3 length: 12 amino acids. For the CDR3, the DNA is TGTGCCATCAGTGACGGAGCGGGTGAGCAGTTCTTC. Translated: CAISDGAGEQFF.

The V and J genes are TRBV27 and TRBJ1-1, with D unresolved. Germline V gene data show CDR1 as MNHEY and CDR2 as SMNVEV (reference sequence). V was clipped by 7 bases and J by 4 bases, with 19 bases between them. CDR3 length: 15 residues. CDR3 nucleotide sequence: TGTGCCAGCAACAACCACCGGGGAGGGCCCACTGAAGCTTTCTTT. This encodes CASNNHRGGPTEAFF.

This clonotype was counted between two and nine times. This chain joins TRBV5-5 and TRBJ2-7, with D perhaps assigned TRBD1 or TRBD2 (5 bases each). Germline-derived CDR1 and CDR2 are SGHKS and YYEKEE (reference sequence). The V gene lost 3 bases and the J gene lost 0 bases, with 13 bases spanning the gap. The CDR3 is 15 amino acids. CDR3 in amino acids: CASSSGPTSSYEQYF. In DNA, the CDR3 is TGTGCCAGCAGCTCGGGACCTACGAGCTCCTACGAGCAGTACTTC.

This clonotype was detected only a few times. The genes are TRBV4-1 and TRBJ1-5; TRBD1 is a possible D gene (5 bases). Germline V lookup: CDR1 MGHRA, CDR2 YSYEKL. The CDR3 spans 15 residues. V lost 5 bases and J 1 base, leaving 12 bases between the germline ends. The CDR3 reads CASSVGDGSNQPQHF. CDR3 DNA sequence: TGCGCCAGCAGCGTAGGGGATGGGAGCAATCAGCCCCAGCATTTT.

This clonotype was detected only a few times. This CDR3 reads CASSRRTSGSSHEQYF. In DNA, the CDR3 is TGTGCCAGCAGCAGGAGGACTAGCGGGAGTAGCCACGAGCAGTACTTC. The chain employs TRBV11-3 and TRBJ2-7, with 13 bases lining up with TRBD2. After removal of 5 bases from V and 5 bases from J, the junction contained 9 bases not matched to a gene. CDR3 size: 16 residues. Germline assignment: CDR1 SGHNT and CDR2 YENEEA.

V gene TRBV30 combines with J gene TRBJ2-7; D is uncertain. CDR1 and CDR2 from the germline V gene are GTSNPN and SVGIG (reference sequence). CDR3 length: 13 amino acids. The V end was cut by 0 bases, the J end by 4 bases, with 10 bases between. The CDR3 DNA follows: TGTGCCTGGAGTGTCGGGTCCCCTTACGAGCAGTACTTC. It is translated as CAWSVGSPYEQYF.

Only a few counts were recorded for this clonotype. The chain carries TRBV5-1 and TRBJ2-5; TRBD1 aligns across 8 bases. With V trimmed by 0 bases and J by 6 bases, 7 bases remained unmatched. This CDR3 comprises 15 residues. From germline, CDR1 is SGHRS and CDR2 YFSETQ. CDR3 DNA sequence: TGCGCCAGCAGCTTGGAATTCAGGACAGGGAAGACCCAGTACTTC. It codes for CASSLEFRTGKTQYF. The full variable domain, completed using reference TRBV5-1 and TRBJ2-5, is KAGVTQTPRYLIKTRGQQVTLSCSPISGHRSVSWYQQTPGQGLQFLFEYFSETQRNKGNFPGRFSGRQFSNSRSEMNVSTLELGDSALYLCASSLEFRTGKTQYFGPGTRLLVL.

This clonotype was seen ten or more times. For the CDR3, the DNA is TGTGCCAGCAGTTACGGCACCTACGAGCAGTACTTC. This encodes CASSYGTYEQYF. The gene calls are TRBV12-3 or TRBV12-4 and TRBJ2-7, with D unclear. Trimming removed 4 bases at V and 2 bases at J, with 6 bases between. This CDR3 has 12 residues.

This clonotype was observed a few times. A much bigger clone sits one base away, suggesting this may be a read error. V gene TRBV5-6 combines with J gene TRBJ2-5; D is perhaps TRBD1 (6 bases). The CDR3 runs 15 residues. The germline V gene encodes CDR1 SGHDT and CDR2 YYEEEE. Trimming left V 7 bases short and J 2 bases short, with 18 bases between. The CDR3 loop is CASLVAWGPQETQYF. DNA of the CDR3: TGTGCCAGCCTTGTAGCGTGGGGGCCTCAAGAGACCCAGTACTTC. Together with reference TRBV5-6 and TRBJ2-5, the CDR3 gives the full variable domain: DAGVTQSPTHLIKTRGQQVTLRCSPKSGHDTVSWYQQALGQGPQFIFQYYEEEERQRGNFPDRFSGHQFPNYSSELNVNALLLGDSALYLCASLVAWGPQETQYFGPGTRLLVL.

This clonotype showed up just a few times. This rearrangement joins TRBV12-3 or TRBV12-4 to TRBJ2-2; TRBD2 might be the D (7 bases). This CDR3 is 15 amino acids long. Trimming removed 7 bases from V and 3 bases from J, with 15 bases in between. CDR3 bases: TGTGCCAGCATCTGGGGGGGGCCCGACACCGGGGAGCTGTTTTTT. Residues: CASIWGGPDTGELFF.

This clonotype was found many times. The rearrangement links TRBV4-2 to TRBJ1-1; 11 bases agree with TRBD1. This CDR3 region has 16 residues. The germline CDR1 and CDR2 sequences are LGHNA and YNFKEQ. V was clipped by 0 bases and J by 4 bases; unmatched bases: 4. The CDR3 protein is CASSQDRGTGGTEAFF. The CDR3 DNA is TGTGCCAGCAGCCAAGATCGCGGGACAGGGGGCACTGAAGCTTTCTTT.

The chain has TRBV7-3 and TRBJ2-1, with TRBD1 matching over 11 bases. Germline trimming cut 0 bases from V and 9 bases from J; bases unmatched to any gene: 4. In germline, CDR1 is SGHTA, CDR2 FQGTGA. The CDR3 has 15 residues. The CDR3 spells CASSLTGQGAGEQFF. CDR3 coding DNA: TGTGCCAGCAGCTTAACTGGACAGGGGGCCGGTGAGCAGTTCTTC. Combining the CDR3 with reference TRBV7-3 and TRBJ2-1 gives the whole variable domain GAGVSQTPSNKVTEKGKYVELRCDPISGHTALYWYRQSLGQGPEFLIYFQGTGAADDSGLPNDRFFAVRPEGSVSTLKIQRTERGDSAVYLCASSLTGQGAGEQFFGPGTRLTVL.

This clonotype occurred a few times. This chain joins TRBV27 and TRBJ2-1; possibly TRBD2 for D (6 bases). From germline, CDR1 is MNHEY and CDR2 SMNVEV (reference sequence). Trimming cost V 3 bases and J 2 bases, with 11 bases left between them. The CDR3 runs to 15 residues. CDR3 protein: CASSLSSGAYNEQFF. The CDR3 DNA follows: TGTGCCAGCAGTTTGAGTAGCGGAGCCTACAATGAGCAGTTCTTC.

Only a few counts were recorded for this clonotype. The chain couples TRBV6-6 to TRBJ2-5, with no clear D. CDR1 MNHNY and CDR2 SVGAGI come from the germline V gene (reference sequence). Trimming shortened V by 5 bases and J by 5 bases, and 9 bases separated the two germline ends. CDR3 size: 12 residues. Written as DNA, the CDR3 is TGTGCCAGCAGTGTAGTTCTGGAGACCCAGTACTTC. Translating gives CASSVVLETQYF.

V is TRBV11-2 and J is TRBJ1-2; weak D call: TRBD1 (6 bases). V lost 0 bases and J lost 4, with 12 bases in between. The germline CDR1 and CDR2 sequences are SGHAT and FQNNGV. This CDR3 is built from 15 residues. CDR3 in amino acids: CASSLEAGAIYGYTF. The DNA for the CDR3 is TGTGCCAGCAGCTTAGAAGCAGGGGCCATCTATGGCTACACCTTC.

This clonotype was recorded a few times. This CDR3 reads CASSLGPTREQYF. The CDR3 bases are TGTGCCAGCAGCTTAGGACCCACCCGCGAGCAGTACTTC. The rearrangement uses TRBV7-6 and TRBJ2-7, with D uncertain. The CDR3 runs 13 residues. V lost 1 base, J lost 6 bases, and 10 bases lay in between. Looked up from germline, CDR1 is SGHVS and CDR2 is FNYEAQ.

The table lists this clonotype with a few counts. The rearrangement links TRBV2 to TRBJ2-5, with 7 nucleotides matching TRBD2. Trimming removed 7 bases from V and 2 bases from J; junction bases left unmatched: 4. Germline V lookup: CDR1 SNHLY, CDR2 FYNNEI. CDR3 length equals 13 residues. CDR3: CASTGLTQETQYF. CDR3 in DNA: TGTGCCAGCACGGGACTAACTCAAGAGACCCAGTACTTC. Based on the CDR3 plus reference TRBV2 and TRBJ2-5, the full variable domain is EPEVTQTPSHQVTQMGQEVILRCVPISNHLYFYWYRQILGQKVEFLVSFYNNEISEKSEIFDDQFSVERPDGSNFTLKIRSTKLEDSAMYFCASTGLTQETQYFGPGTRLLVL.

The chain uses TRBV10-3 and TRBJ2-7; D gene ambiguous. The germline V and J ends were trimmed by 6 bases and 2 bases, with 14 bases remaining between them. This CDR3 comprises 14 residues. Germline V gives CDR1 ENHRY, CDR2 SYGVKD. Here the CDR3 DNA reads TGTGCCATCAGCCAGAAAGCCACAGCCTACGAGCAGTACTTC. Its protein is CAISQKATAYEQYF.

The chain couples TRBV18 to TRBJ2-5; D might be TRBD2 (5 bases). Germline V gives CDR1 KGHSH, CDR2 LQKENI. CDR3 length: 17 residues. Trimming stripped 3 bases from V and 5 bases from J, with 22 bases between. In DNA form, the CDR3 reads TGTGCCAGCTCACCGCGAAAAAACGGTCTATGGGAGGAGACCCAGTACTTC. Protein: CASSPRKNGLWEETQYF. Based on the CDR3 plus reference TRBV18 and TRBJ2-5, the full variable domain is NAGVMQNPRHLVRRRGQEARLRCSPMKGHSHVYWYRQLPEEGLKFMVYLQKENIIDESGMPKERFSAEFPKEGPSILRIQQVVRGDSAAYFCASSPRKNGLWEETQYFGPGTRLLVL.

The sample holds a few counts of this clonotype. The V gene is TRBV10-3, the J gene TRBJ1-1; 7 nucleotides line up with TRBD1. Unmatched junction bases numbered 8, after V lost 6 bases and J lost 1 base. The CDR3 consists of 15 residues. The germline CDR1 and CDR2 sequences are ENHRY and SYGVKD. The CDR3 DNA sequence: TGTGCCATCAGAGGTAGGACAGGTGAGAACACTGAAGCTTTCTTT. This codes for CAIRGRTGENTEAFF.

The CDR3 nucleotides read TGTGCCAGCACCTATCAGGAGAACACTGAAGCTTTCTTT. It translates to CASTYQENTEAFF. V gene TRBV7-2 combines with J gene TRBJ1-1, with D unresolved. Germline CDR1 reads SGHTA; CDR2 reads FQGNSA. Trimming removed 7 bases at V and 1 base at J, with 10 bases between. This CDR3 contains 13 residues. Supplemented by reference TRBV7-2 and TRBJ1-1, the full variable domain reads GAGVSQSPSNKVTEKGKDVELRCDPISGHTALYWYRQSLGQGLEFLIYFQGNSAPDKSGLPSDRFSAERTGGSVSTLTIQRTQQEDSAVYLCASTYQENTEAFFGQGTRLTVV.

At least ten counts were recorded for this clonotype. A junction boundary mismatches the germline segment, possibly from a read error. This chain links TRBV4-3 with TRBJ1-5, with a weak D call TRBD1 (5 bases). Germline V gives CDR1 LGHNA, CDR2 YSLEER. The CDR3 contains 13 residues. The CDR3 DNA is TGTGCCAGCAGCCAGGGCCTCAATCAGCCCCAGCATTTT. This encodes CASSQGLNQPQHF.

This clonotype was recorded a few times. This chain joins TRBV6-2 or TRBV6-3 and TRBJ2-1; D is perhaps TRBD1 (5 bases). The CDR3 totals 14 residues. V was pared by 8 bases and J by 3 bases, with 14 bases between. Germline loops: CDR1 MNHEY, CDR2 SVGEGT. In nucleotides, the CDR3 is TGTGCCAGCGTCAAAGGGGCCAACTACAATGAGCAGTTCTTC. Its protein is CASVKGANYNEQFF.